This T cell receptor beta chain derives from a study of cytomegalovirus exposure and HLA in healthy donors. This clone has a handful of counts. Its antigen remains unknown. The PCR employed 60 Vbeta primers together with 13 Jbeta primers. This table comes from immunoSEQ multiplex PCR, and its TCRdb copy is limited to in-frame clones, with some not included. The sample gives more than 140,000 clones, around 79% of which show up once; 0.55% to 0.8% is in the top ten. Germline CDR1 is LGHNA and CDR2 is YSLEER. This CDR3 has 16 residues. The V and J ends lost 4 bases and 4 bases, in that order; junction bases with no gene match: 5. Study-level findings and limits: Analysis was carried out at a later point, and it linked a missense DCLRE1C variant to TCR beta V- and J-gene trimming. The authors listed 180 or so TCR beta chains as cytomegalovirus-associated. Based on reports, TCR beta sequences accurately predicted HLA-A and HLA-B alleles for most subjects.

The TCR sequence derives from a male donor in good health and CMV-seronegative. This chain links TRBV4-3 with TRBJ2-3; 13 bases are a match to TRBD2. The specimen sequenced was PBMCs. This CDR3 reads CASSPGTSGTSDTQYF. DNA for the CDR3: TGCGCCAGCAGCCCCGGGACTAGCGGGACCTCAGATACGCAGTATTTT.